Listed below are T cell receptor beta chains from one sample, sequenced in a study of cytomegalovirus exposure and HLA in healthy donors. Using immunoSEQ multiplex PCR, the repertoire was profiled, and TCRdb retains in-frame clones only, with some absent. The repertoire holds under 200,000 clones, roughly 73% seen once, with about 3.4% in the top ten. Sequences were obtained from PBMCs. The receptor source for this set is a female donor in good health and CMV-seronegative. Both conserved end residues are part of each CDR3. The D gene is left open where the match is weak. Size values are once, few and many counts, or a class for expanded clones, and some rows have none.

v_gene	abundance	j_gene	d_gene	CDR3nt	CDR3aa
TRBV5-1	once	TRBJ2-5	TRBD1	TGCGCCAGCAGATCCGGGACAGGGGATCAAGAGACCCAGTACTTC	CASRSGTGDQETQYF
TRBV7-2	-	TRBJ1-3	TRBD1	TGTGCCAGCAGACGCGTGGGACAGGGAAACTCTGGAAACACCATATATTTT	CASRRVGQGNSGNTIYF
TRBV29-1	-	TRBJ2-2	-	TGCAGCGTTGGGTTGACAGGAGCAACCGGGGAGCTGTTTTTT	CSVGLTGATGELFF
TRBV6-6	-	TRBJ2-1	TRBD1	TGTGCCAGCAGTTACGGGACAGGGGGTGAGCAGTTCTTC	CASSYGTGGEQFF
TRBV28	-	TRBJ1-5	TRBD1	TGTGCAAGTTACAGGGGTATGTGGGATCAGCCCCAGCATTTT	CASYRGMWDQPQHF
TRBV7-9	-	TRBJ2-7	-	TGTTCCAGCAGCGCCGGAGAATACGAGCAGTACTTC	CSSSAGEYEQYF
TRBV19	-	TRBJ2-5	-	TGTGCCAGTCAGGCTACGGGGGGCATTCAAGAGACCCAGTACTTC	CASQATGGIQETQYF
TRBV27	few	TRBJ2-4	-	TGTGCCAGCAGTTTGTACAGGGAAACCATTCAGTACTTC	CASSLYRETIQYF
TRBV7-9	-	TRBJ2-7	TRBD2	TGTGCCAGCAGCTTCGGGGGGGCCCCTAGCGAGCAGTACTTC	CASSFGGAPSEQYF
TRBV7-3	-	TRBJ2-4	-	TGTGCCAGCAGCTTAAATTCGGCAGGGTCGGCCATTCAGTACTTC	CASSLNSAGSAIQYF
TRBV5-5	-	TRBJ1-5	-	TGTGCCAGCAGCGTCGAAGGAGGCAATCAGCCCCAGCATTTT	CASSVEGGNQPQHF
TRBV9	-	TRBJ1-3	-	TGTGCCAGCAGCGTAGACGGGGTCTCTGGAAACACCATATATTTT	CASSVDGVSGNTIYF
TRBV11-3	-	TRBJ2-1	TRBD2	TGTGCCAGCAGCTTAGGGGGGGGCTCCTACAATGAGCAGTTCTTC	CASSLGGGSYNEQFF
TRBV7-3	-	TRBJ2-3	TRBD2	TGTGCCAGCGGGACTAGCGGGGCGGATACGCAGTATTTT	CASGTSGADTQYF
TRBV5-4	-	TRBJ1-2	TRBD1	TGTGCCAGCAGCCCCGACAGGGACTATGGCTACACCTTC	CASSPDRDYGYTF
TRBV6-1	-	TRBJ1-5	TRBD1	TGTGCCAGCAGTGTCCCGGGACAGGGGGCATATCAGCCCCAGCATTTT	CASSVPGQGAYQPQHF
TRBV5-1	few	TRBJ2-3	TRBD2	TGCGCCAGCAGCATGGGACTAGCGGGCGCTGCTAGCACAGATACGCAGTATTTT	CASSMGLAGAASTDTQYF
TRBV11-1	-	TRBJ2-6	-	TGTGCCAGCAGCTTGGGGGCCTCTGGGGCCAACGTCCTGACTTTC	CASSLGASGANVLTF
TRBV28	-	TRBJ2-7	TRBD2	TGTGCCAGCATATCTAGCGGGCCATCGTACGAGCAGTACTTC	CASISSGPSYEQYF
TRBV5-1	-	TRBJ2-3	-	TGCGCCAGCAGCTTGGGAGCAGATACGCAGTATTTT	CASSLGADTQYF
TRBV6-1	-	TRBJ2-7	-	TGTGCCAGCAGTGAAGCCCGTAGTGCATACGTCTACGAGCAGTACTTC	CASSEARSAYVYEQYF
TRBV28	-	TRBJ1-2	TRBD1	TGTGCCAGCAGTGGCCACGGGACAGGGGTCTATGGCTACACCTTC	CASSGHGTGVYGYTF
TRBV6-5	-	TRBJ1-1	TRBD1	TGTGCCAGCCGACAGGGGAGCACTGAAGCTTTCTTT	CASRQGSTEAFF
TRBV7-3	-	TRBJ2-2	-	TGTGCCAGCAGCCCGCAGGGGAGCACCGGGGAGCTGTTTTTT	CASSPQGSTGELFF
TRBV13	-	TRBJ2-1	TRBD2	TGTGCCAGCAGCTTAGAAGGACTAGCGGGGTGGGGCAATGAGCAGTTCTTC	CASSLEGLAGWGNEQFF
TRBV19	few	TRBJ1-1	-	TGTGCCAGTAGTATTCAGGGGATGAACACTGAAGCTTTCTTT	CASSIQGMNTEAFF
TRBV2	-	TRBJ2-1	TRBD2	TGTGCCAGCAGACGGGACTATCTTGAGCAGTTCTTC	CASRRDYLEQFF
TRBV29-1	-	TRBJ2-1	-	TGCAGCGCGGGTCTCTACAATGAGCAGTTCTTC	CSAGLYNEQFF
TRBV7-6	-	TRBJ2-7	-	TGTGCCAGCAGCTTTTCCCCGGGACTGACCTACGAGCAGTACTTC	CASSFSPGLTYEQYF
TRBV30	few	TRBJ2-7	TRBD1	TGTGCCTGGAGTGTACCGAGGACAGGGGTCTCCTACGAGCAGTACTTC	CAWSVPRTGVSYEQYF
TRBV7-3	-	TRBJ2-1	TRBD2	TGTGCCAGCAGCTTAGTGCGGGGGGGCCCCAATGAGCAGTTCTTC	CASSLVRGGPNEQFF
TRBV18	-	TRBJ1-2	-	TGTGCCAGCTCACCACCCGAAGACAGTTATGGCTACACCTTC	CASSPPEDSYGYTF
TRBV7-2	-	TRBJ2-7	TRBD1	TGTGCCAGCAGCCAAACTCGGGACAGGGGGAACGAGCAGTACTTC	CASSQTRDRGNEQYF
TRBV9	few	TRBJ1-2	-	TGTGCCAGCAGCGTAGTATCGGCGGTTGATGGCTACACCTTC	CASSVVSAVDGYTF
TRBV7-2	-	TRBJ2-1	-	TGTGCCAGCAGCTTAAAGAGCTCCTACAATGAGCAGTTCTTC	CASSLKSSYNEQFF
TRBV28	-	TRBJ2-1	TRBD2	TGTGCCAGCAGTTTTAGGGTAGGGACTAGCGGGGTAGAGCAGTTCTTC	CASSFRVGTSGVEQFF
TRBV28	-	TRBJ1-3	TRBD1	TGTGCCAGCAGTTTAGGAACAGGGGCTGGAAACACCATATATTTT	CASSLGTGAGNTIYF
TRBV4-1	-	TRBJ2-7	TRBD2	TGCGCCAGCAGCCCAAGAAGCGGGGGGGCCTCCTACGAGCAGTACTTC	CASSPRSGGASYEQYF
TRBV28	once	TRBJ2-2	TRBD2	TGTGCCAGCACTAGAGCGGGAGAACACACCGGGGAGCTGTTTTTT	CASTRAGEHTGELFF
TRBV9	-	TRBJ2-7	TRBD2	TGTGCCAGCAGCCCCCGGTGGGGAGCGGGGGATCCCCGCGAGCAGTACTTC	CASSPRWGAGDPREQYF
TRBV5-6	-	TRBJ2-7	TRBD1	TGTGCCAGCAGCTATGGACAGGGGGGGGAGCAGTACTTC	CASSYGQGGEQYF
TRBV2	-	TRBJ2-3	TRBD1	TGTGCCGACATCAGTGGGACAGGGAGAGTAGATACGCAGTATTTT	CADISGTGRVDTQYF
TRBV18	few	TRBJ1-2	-	TGTGCCAGCTCATCCACAGGAACGAGTTATGGCTACACCTTC	CASSSTGTSYGYTF
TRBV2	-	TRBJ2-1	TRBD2	TGTGCCAGCAGGGAATCACTAGCGTACAATGAGCAGTTCTTC	CASRESLAYNEQFF
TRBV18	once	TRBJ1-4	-	TGTGCCAGCTCACCGACAGGAAAGGTTGAAAAACTGTTTTTT	CASSPTGKVEKLFF
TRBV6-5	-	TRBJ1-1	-	TGTGCCAGCCGGGATGGGTACACTGAAGCTTTCTTT	CASRDGYTEAFF
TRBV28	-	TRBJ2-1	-	TGTGCCAGCAGTTTCATTATCGGCGGGGTGGGGAGCAATGAGCAGTTCTTC	CASSFIIGGVGSNEQFF
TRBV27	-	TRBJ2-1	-	TGTGCCAGCAGCTTTTCGGGGGGCATGTTCTTC	CASSFSGGMFF
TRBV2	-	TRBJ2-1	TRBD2	TGTGCCAGCAGCGGACTAGCGGGGGTCCCAAATGAGCAGTTCTTC	CASSGLAGVPNEQFF
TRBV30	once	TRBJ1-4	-	TGTGCCTGGAGTGGGGCGTTTAATGAAAAACTGTTTTTT	CAWSGAFNEKLFF
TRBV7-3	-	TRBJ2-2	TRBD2	TGTGCCAGCTCTAGCGGGGTTAACACCGGGGAGCTGTTTTTT	CASSSGVNTGELFF